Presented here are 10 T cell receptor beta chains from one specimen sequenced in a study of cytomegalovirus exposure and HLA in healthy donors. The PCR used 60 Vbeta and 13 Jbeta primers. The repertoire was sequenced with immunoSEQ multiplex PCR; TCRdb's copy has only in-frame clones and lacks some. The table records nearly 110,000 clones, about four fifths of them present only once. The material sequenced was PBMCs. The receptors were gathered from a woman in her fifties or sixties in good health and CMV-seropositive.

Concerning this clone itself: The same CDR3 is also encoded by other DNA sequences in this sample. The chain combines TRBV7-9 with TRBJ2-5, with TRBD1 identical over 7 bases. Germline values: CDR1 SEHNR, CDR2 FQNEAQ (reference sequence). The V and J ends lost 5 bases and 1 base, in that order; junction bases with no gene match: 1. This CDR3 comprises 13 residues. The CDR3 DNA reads TGTGCCAGCAGCCGGGACAGCCAAGAGACCCAGTACTTC. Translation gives CASSRDSQETQYF.

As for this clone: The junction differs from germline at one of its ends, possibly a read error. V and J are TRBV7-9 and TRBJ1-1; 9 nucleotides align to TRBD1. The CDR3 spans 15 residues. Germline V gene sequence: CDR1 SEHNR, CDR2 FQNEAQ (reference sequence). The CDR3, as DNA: TGTTCCAGCAGCTCCCAGGACAGGGGAGGAACTGAAGCTTTCTTT. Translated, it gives CSSSSQDRGGTEAFF.

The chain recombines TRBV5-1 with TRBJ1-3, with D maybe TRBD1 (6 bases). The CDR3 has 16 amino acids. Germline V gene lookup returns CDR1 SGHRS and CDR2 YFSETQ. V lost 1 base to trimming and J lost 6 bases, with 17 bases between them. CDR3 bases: TGCGCCAGCAGCTTGACATTCACAGGGCCCGCAAACACCATATATTTT. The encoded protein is CASSLTFTGPANTIYF.

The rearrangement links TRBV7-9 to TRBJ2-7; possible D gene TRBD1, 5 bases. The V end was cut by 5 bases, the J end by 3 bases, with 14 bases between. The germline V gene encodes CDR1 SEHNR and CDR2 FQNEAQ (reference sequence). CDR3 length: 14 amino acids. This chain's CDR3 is CASSGSGRVYEQYF. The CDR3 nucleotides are TGTGCCAGCAGCGGGTCGGGCAGGGTCTACGAGCAGTACTTC. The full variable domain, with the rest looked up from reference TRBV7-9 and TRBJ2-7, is DTGVSQNPRHKITKRGQNVTFRCDPISEHNRLYWYRQTLGQGPEFLTYFQNEAQLEKSRLLSDRFSAERPKGSFSTLEIQRTEQGDSAMYLCASSGSGRVYEQYFGPGTRLTVT.

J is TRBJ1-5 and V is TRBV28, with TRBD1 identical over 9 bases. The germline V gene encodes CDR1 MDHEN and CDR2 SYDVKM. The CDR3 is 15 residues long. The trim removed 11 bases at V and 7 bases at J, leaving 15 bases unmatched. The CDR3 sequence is CAAPPKWDRAQPQHF. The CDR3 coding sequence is TGTGCCGCACCACCTAAATGGGACAGGGCCCAGCCCCAGCATTTT.

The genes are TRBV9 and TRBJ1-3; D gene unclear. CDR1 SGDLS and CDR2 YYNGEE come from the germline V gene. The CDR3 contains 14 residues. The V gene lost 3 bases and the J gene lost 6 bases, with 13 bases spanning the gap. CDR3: CASSALTEPNTIYF. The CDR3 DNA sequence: TGTGCCAGCAGCGCCTTAACGGAGCCAAACACCATATATTTT.

CDR3 amino acids: CASSLAQLAGRNTDTQYF. CDR3 nucleotide sequence: TGTGCCAGCAGCTTAGCGCAACTAGCGGGGAGGAACACAGATACGCAGTATTTT. V usage is TRBV7-2 and J usage is TRBJ2-3; 10 bases map to TRBD2. Germline loops: CDR1 SGHTA, CDR2 FQGNSA. Trimming at V came to 0 bases and at J to 2 bases, leaving 8 bases not matched to a gene. This CDR3 region has 18 residues. The full variable domain, completed using reference TRBV7-2 and TRBJ2-3, is GAGVSQSPSNKVTEKGKDVELRCDPISGHTALYWYRQSLGQGLEFLIYFQGNSAPDKSGLPSDRFSAERTGGSVSTLTIQRTQQEDSAVYLCASSLAQLAGRNTDTQYFGPGTRLTVL.

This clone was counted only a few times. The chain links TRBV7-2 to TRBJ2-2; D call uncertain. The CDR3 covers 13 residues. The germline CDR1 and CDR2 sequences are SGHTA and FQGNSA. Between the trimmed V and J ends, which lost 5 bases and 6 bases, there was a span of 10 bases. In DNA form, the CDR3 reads TGTGCCAGCAGCCCTACGCCTTCCGGGGAGCTGTTTTTT. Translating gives CASSPTPSGELFF. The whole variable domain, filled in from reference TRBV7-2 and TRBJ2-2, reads GAGVSQSPSNKVTEKGKDVELRCDPISGHTALYWYRQSLGQGLEFLIYFQGNSAPDKSGLPSDRFSAERTGGSVSTLTIQRTQQEDSAVYLCASSPTPSGELFFGEGSRLTVL.

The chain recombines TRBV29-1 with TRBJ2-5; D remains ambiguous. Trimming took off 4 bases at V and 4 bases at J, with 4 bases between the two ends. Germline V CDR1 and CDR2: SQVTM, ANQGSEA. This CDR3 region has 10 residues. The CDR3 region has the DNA TGCAGCGTTGCAGGAGAGACCCAGTACTTC. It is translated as CSVAGETQYF.

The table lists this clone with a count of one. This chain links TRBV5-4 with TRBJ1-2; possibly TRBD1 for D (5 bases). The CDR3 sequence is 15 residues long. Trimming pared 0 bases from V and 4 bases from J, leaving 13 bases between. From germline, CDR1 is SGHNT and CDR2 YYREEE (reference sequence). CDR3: CASSLDGSGLYGYTF. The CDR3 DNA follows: TGTGCCAGCAGCTTGGACGGGTCAGGGCTCTATGGCTACACCTTC.